The rows below give T cell receptor beta chains drawn from one sample of a study of T cell changes during pregnancy in multiple sclerosis. Some clones are missing from TCRdb's copy, which holds only in-frame ones; the method was immunoSEQ multiplex PCR. The profile shows under 100,000 clones, about 95% of them singletons. Material: peripheral blood, obtained in the third trimester of pregnancy. The receptors originated from a female donor with multiple sclerosis, enrolled in a pregnancy study. Each CDR3 is given with its conserved first and last residue. D genes are given only for firm matches. Rows give clone size only sometimes, using once, few, many, or a class for an expanded clone.

CDR3: CASSPRTGTTGELFF; DNA: TGTGCCAGCTCACCGAGGACAGGGACCACCGGGGAGCTGTTTTTT; size: NA; V: TRBV18; D: TRBD1; J: TRBJ2-2
CDR3: CASSTADGYGYTF; DNA: TGCGCCAGCAGCACGGCCGACGGGTATGGCTACACCTTC; size: NA; V: TRBV5-1; D: NA; J: TRBJ1-2
CDR3: CASRRGPLNSPLHF; DNA: TGTGCCAGCAGGCGAGGGCCGCTTAATTCACCCCTCCACTTT; size: NA; V: TRBV27; D: NA; J: TRBJ1-6
CDR3: CAWSVLGGTDTQYF; DNA: TGTGCCTGGAGTGTACTGGGAGGCACAGATACGCAGTATTTT; size: NA; V: TRBV30; D: NA; J: TRBJ2-3
CDR3: CAFTSGGPQETQYF; DNA: TGTGCCTTTACTAGCGGGGGGCCCCAAGAGACCCAGTACTTC; size: NA; V: TRBV30; D: TRBD2; J: TRBJ2-5
CDR3: CAWGRQGGTEAFF; DNA: TGTGCCTGGGGGAGACAGGGTGGCACTGAAGCTTTCTTT; size: NA; V: TRBV30; D: TRBD1; J: TRBJ1-1
CDR3: CASSLLGTGGADEAFF; DNA: TGTGCCAGCAGTTTACTCGGGACAGGGGGCGCGGATGAAGCTTTCTTT; size: NA; V: TRBV27; D: TRBD1; J: TRBJ1-1
CDR3: CASSVGLAGVETQYF; DNA: TGTGCCAGCAGCGTAGGTCTAGCGGGGGTGGAGACCCAGTACTTC; size: NA; V: TRBV9; D: TRBD2; J: TRBJ2-5
CDR3: CAWDVAGGEYNEQFF; DNA: TGTGCCTGGGATGTAGCGGGGGGGGAGTACAATGAGCAGTTCTTC; size: NA; V: TRBV30; D: TRBD2; J: TRBJ2-1
CDR3: CAWNRGSYEQYF; DNA: TGTGCCTGGAATAGGGGCTCCTACGAGCAGTACTTC; size: NA; V: TRBV30; D: NA; J: TRBJ2-7
CDR3: CAWNSPLLFGYTF; DNA: TGTGCCTGGAATTCCCCGCTACTATTCGGCTACACCTTC; size: NA; V: TRBV30; D: NA; J: TRBJ1-2
CDR3: CASSDRGAPEAFF; DNA: TGTGCCAGCAGTGACCGGGGGGCTCCTGAAGCTTTCTTT; size: NA; V: TRBV5-5; D: NA; J: TRBJ1-1
CDR3: CASREETGELFF; DNA: TGTGCCAGTAGAGAGGAGACCGGGGAGCTGTTTTTT; size: NA; V: TRBV19; D: NA; J: TRBJ2-2
CDR3: CASNRAGSSYEQYF; DNA: TGTGCCAGCAACAGAGCCGGGAGCTCCTACGAGCAGTACTTC; size: NA; V: TRBV27; D: NA; J: TRBJ2-7
CDR3: CASSVSGGAGYTF; DNA: TGTGCCAGCAGCGTATCAGGGGGCGCTGGCTACACCTTC; size: NA; V: TRBV9; D: TRBD1; J: TRBJ1-2
CDR3: CASSGTVSNQPQHF; DNA: TGTGCCAGCAGCGGGACAGTTAGCAATCAGCCCCAGCATTTT; size: once; V: TRBV2; D: TRBD1; J: TRBJ1-5
CDR3: CASRNRDLNYDAEAFF; DNA: TGTGCCAGTAGAAACCGTGACCTCAACTACGACGCTGAAGCTTTCTTT; size: NA; V: TRBV19; D: NA; J: TRBJ1-1
CDR3: CASSVEGQGRNTIYF; DNA: TGTGCCAGCAGCGTAGAGGGACAGGGTCGAAACACCATATATTTT; size: once; V: TRBV9; D: TRBD1; J: TRBJ1-3
CDR3: CASIERGGAWDNSPLHF; DNA: TGCGCCAGCATCGAGCGAGGGGGGGCTTGGGATAATTCACCCCTCCACTTT; size: NA; V: TRBV10-2; D: NA; J: TRBJ1-6
CDR3: CASSEGTGGSYEQYF; DNA: TGTGCCAGCAGTGAGGGGACAGGGGGATCCTACGAGCAGTACTTC; size: NA; V: TRBV6-1; D: TRBD1; J: TRBJ2-7
CDR3: CASRRGTGSPLHF; DNA: TGTGCCAGCAGGAGGGGGACGGGTTCACCCCTCCACTTT; size: NA; V: TRBV2; D: NA; J: TRBJ1-6
CDR3: CASSLVQGGSGNTIYF; DNA: TGTGCCAGCTCACTTGTACAGGGGGGCTCTGGAAACACCATATATTTT; size: NA; V: TRBV18; D: TRBD1; J: TRBJ1-3
CDR3: CAWSTGGYYEQYF; DNA: TGTGCCTGGAGCACAGGGGGATATTACGAGCAGTACTTC; size: NA; V: TRBV30; D: TRBD1; J: TRBJ2-7
CDR3: CASKGQGGLSNQPQHF; DNA: TGTGCCAGCAAGGGACAGGGGGGGTTGAGCAATCAGCCCCAGCATTTT; size: once; V: TRBV2; D: TRBD1; J: TRBJ1-5
CDR3: CAWSVAGGYNEQFF; DNA: TGTGCCTGGAGTGTAGCGGGGGGCTACAATGAGCAGTTCTTC; size: NA; V: TRBV30; D: TRBD2; J: TRBJ2-1
CDR3: CASGISGGAGAVYIQYF; DNA: TGTGCCAGCGGAATCAGTGGGGGCGCTGGTGCTGTATACATTCAGTACTTC; size: NA; V: TRBV2; D: NA; J: TRBJ2-4
CDR3: CAISVGGGDTDTQYF; DNA: TGTGCCATCAGTGTTGGCGGGGGAGACACAGATACGCAGTATTTT; size: NA; V: TRBV10-3; D: TRBD2; J: TRBJ2-3
CDR3: CASSATAGTEAFF; DNA: TGTGCCAGCAGCGCAACCGCGGGCACTGAAGCTTTCTTT; size: NA; V: TRBV9; D: NA; J: TRBJ1-1
CDR3: CASSLETGRQVEQFF; DNA: TGCGCCAGCAGCTTGGAGACAGGGCGACAAGTAGAGCAGTTCTTC; size: NA; V: TRBV5-1; D: TRBD1; J: TRBJ2-1
CDR3: CASSRGGAGELFF; DNA: TGTGCCAGCAGCAGAGGCGGGGCCGGGGAGCTGTTTTTT; size: NA; V: TRBV2; D: NA; J: TRBJ2-2
CDR3: CASSYPPDRGPYEQYF; DNA: TGTGCCAGCAGTTACCCGCCGGACAGGGGCCCTTACGAGCAGTACTTC; size: NA; V: TRBV6-5; D: TRBD1; J: TRBJ2-7
CDR3: CASSQQADGYTF; DNA: TGTGCCAGCTCGCAACAGGCGGATGGCTACACCTTC; size: NA; V: TRBV18; D: NA; J: TRBJ1-2
CDR3: CASSHPMGGRYTEAFF; DNA: TGTGCCAGCAGCCACCCTATGGGGGGGAGGTACACTGAAGCTTTCTTT; size: NA; V: TRBV16; D: NA; J: TRBJ1-1
CDR3: CASSTGQGNTEAFF; DNA: TGCGCCAGCAGCACAGGACAGGGGAACACTGAAGCTTTCTTT; size: NA; V: TRBV5-1; D: TRBD1; J: TRBJ1-1
CDR3: CASSPPPGDTEAFF; DNA: TGTGCCAGCTCACCACCCCCAGGGGACACTGAAGCTTTCTTT; size: NA; V: TRBV18; D: NA; J: TRBJ1-1
CDR3: CASSQESGGGYTF; DNA: TGCGCCAGCAGCCAAGAGTCAGGGGGTGGCTACACCTTC; size: NA; V: TRBV4-1; D: TRBD1; J: TRBJ1-2
CDR3: CASSPNGRDEQYF; DNA: TGTGCCAGTAGTCCCAATGGCAGGGACGAGCAGTACTTC; size: once; V: TRBV19; D: NA; J: TRBJ2-7
CDR3: CASSPTGSQETQYF; DNA: TGCGCCAGCAGCCCGACAGGGAGCCAAGAGACCCAGTACTTC; size: NA; V: TRBV5-1; D: TRBD1; J: TRBJ2-5
CDR3: CASSPLTELYGYTF; DNA: TGTGCCAGCAGTCCCTTGACAGAGCTCTATGGCTACACCTTC; size: NA; V: TRBV27; D: NA; J: TRBJ1-2
CDR3: CASSLTRQDEQYF; DNA: TGTGCCAGCAGCTTAACAAGGCAGGACGAGCAGTACTTC; size: NA; V: TRBV7-3; D: NA; J: TRBJ2-7
CDR3: CASSPSGTMNTEAFF; DNA: TGCGCCAGCAGCCCCTCCGGGACAATGAACACTGAAGCTTTCTTT; size: NA; V: TRBV4-1; D: NA; J: TRBJ1-1
CDR3: CASSLVPGRDLLLFF; DNA: TGTGCCAGCAGCTTAGTGCCTGGCCGCGACTTGTTGCTGTTTTTT; size: NA; V: TRBV7-9; D: NA; J: TRBJ1-4
CDR3: CAWSVLQGYGYTF; DNA: TGTGCCTGGAGTGTACTCCAGGGATACGGCTACACCTTC; size: NA; V: TRBV30; D: NA; J: TRBJ1-2
CDR3: CASSYRVEGGYTF; DNA: TGTGCCAGCAGTTACCGGGTTGAAGGAGGCTACACCTTC; size: NA; V: TRBV6-5; D: NA; J: TRBJ1-2
CDR3: CASSTTGISNQPQHF; DNA: TGTGCCAGTAGTACGACAGGGATCTCAAATCAGCCCCAGCATTTT; size: NA; V: TRBV19; D: TRBD1; J: TRBJ1-5
CDR3: CASTYPGNTEAFF; DNA: TGTGCCAGCACATACCCGGGGAACACTGAAGCTTTCTTT; size: few; V: TRBV5-6; D: NA; J: TRBJ1-1
CDR3: CASSLDGQGAGIQYF; DNA: TGCGCCAGCAGCCTCGATGGACAGGGGGCGGGCATTCAGTACTTC; size: once; V: TRBV5-1; D: TRBD1; J: TRBJ2-4
CDR3: CASCVKGRGETQYF; DNA: TGTGCCAGCTGTGTGAAGGGTAGAGGGGAGACCCAGTACTTC; size: NA; V: TRBV5-8; D: NA; J: TRBJ2-5
CDR3: CASSLNPTGGYGYTF; DNA: TGCGCCAGCAGCTTGAACCCGACAGGGGGTTATGGCTACACCTTC; size: NA; V: TRBV5-1; D: TRBD1; J: TRBJ1-2
CDR3: CASSITGDGYTF; DNA: TGTGCCAGTAGTATCACAGGGGATGGCTACACCTTC; size: NA; V: TRBV19; D: TRBD1; J: TRBJ1-2
CDR3: CATSGTGTYEQYF; DNA: TGTGCCACCAGCGGGACAGGCACCTACGAGCAGTACTTC; size: NA; V: TRBV15; D: TRBD1; J: TRBJ2-7
CDR3: CASAGETLPDTQYF; DNA: TGTGCCAGCGCAGGGGAAACACTCCCAGATACGCAGTATTTT; size: NA; V: TRBV5-4; D: NA; J: TRBJ2-3
CDR3: CSVERLEVYEQYF; DNA: TGCAGCGTTGAGCGTCTTGAGGTCTACGAGCAGTACTTC; size: NA; V: TRBV29-1; D: NA; J: TRBJ2-7
CDR3: CASSLQSGNYGYTF; DNA: TGTGCCAGCAGCTTACAGTCGGGGAACTATGGCTACACCTTC; size: NA; V: TRBV5-4; D: NA; J: TRBJ1-2
CDR3: CASNRSPRGGNNQPQHF; DNA: TGTGCCAGCAACCGTTCTCCGAGGGGGGGGAACAATCAGCCCCAGCATTTT; size: NA; V: TRBV19; D: NA; J: TRBJ1-5
CDR3: CASSKRTGGSETQYF; DNA: TGTGCCAGTAGTAAGCGGACAGGGGGCTCAGAGACCCAGTACTTC; size: NA; V: TRBV19; D: TRBD1; J: TRBJ2-5
CDR3: CASSLGPGTYEQYF; DNA: TGTGCCAGCAGCTTAGGCCCAGGGACCTACGAGCAGTACTTC; size: NA; V: TRBV7-9; D: NA; J: TRBJ2-7